Listed below are T cell receptor beta chains from one sample, sequenced in a study of cytomegalovirus exposure and HLA in healthy donors. The method was immunoSEQ multiplex PCR; TCRdb's version includes in-frame clones alone and lacks a portion of them. The sample yields fewer than 200,000 clones, about 75% seen once. Input material: PBMCs. These receptors were obtained from a female donor in good health and CMV-seronegative. Each CDR3 is given with its conserved first and last residue. A D gene is named only where the DNA matches it firmly. Clone size, where shown, is once, few, many, or a class for clones that have expanded.

D	V	size	J	DNA	CDR3
NA	TRBV10-3	NA	TRBJ2-3	TGTGCCATCATGTCAGATGGCACAGATACGCAGTATTTT	CAIMSDGTDTQYF
NA	TRBV2	NA	TRBJ2-3	TGTGCCAGAGACCTGGACAAGTCGGATACGCAGTATTTT	CARDLDKSDTQYF
NA	TRBV10-3	NA	TRBJ2-1	TGTGCCATCATGAAGAGCGGGTTAAACAATGAGCAGTTCTTC	CAIMKSGLNNEQFF
TRBD1	TRBV30	NA	TRBJ2-2	TGTGCCTGGAGTGTACAGGGGACCAACACCGGGGAGCTGTTTTTT	CAWSVQGTNTGELFF
TRBD2	TRBV7-2	few	TRBJ2-3	TGTGCCAGCAGCCGTTCTAGCGGGGGGGCCACAGATACGCAGTATTTT	CASSRSSGGATDTQYF
NA	TRBV2	NA	TRBJ1-1	TGTGCCAGCACCCAAGGAGGGGCAATGACTGAAGCTTTCTTT	CASTQGGAMTEAFF
NA	TRBV20-1	NA	TRBJ1-2	TGCAGTGCTAGTCCTGACTATGGCTACACCTTC	CSASPDYGYTF
NA	TRBV6-1	NA	TRBJ1-2	TGTGCCAGCAACCCAGGGATGTATGGCTACACCTTC	CASNPGMYGYTF
TRBD1	TRBV7-8	NA	TRBJ1-1	TGTGCCAGCAGCTTGAGAAGATGGACAGGGTTTATCCCCATGAACACTGAAGCTTTCTTT	CASSLRRWTGFIPMNTEAFF
TRBD1	TRBV7-2	once	TRBJ1-5	TGTGCCAGCAGCTTACGGGGGGGACAGGGGCCTCAGCCCCAGCATTTT	CASSLRGGQGPQPQHF
TRBD1	TRBV7-2	once	TRBJ1-5	TGTGCCAGCGGACAGGGGCGACATCAGCCCCAGCATTTT	CASGQGRHQPQHF
NA	TRBV9	many	TRBJ1-1	TGTGCCAGCAGCGTGGAAGGGAGAGAGACTGAAGCTTTCTTT	CASSVEGRETEAFF
NA	TRBV27	NA	TRBJ1-4	TGTGCCAGCAGCGGGATAGGGGAAAAACTGTTTTTT	CASSGIGEKLFF
TRBD2	TRBV4-1	NA	TRBJ2-7	TGCGCCAGCAGCCATGGGAGGTCGGGAGGGGTCTACGAGCAGTACTTC	CASSHGRSGGVYEQYF
NA	TRBV20-1	NA	TRBJ1-1	TGCAGTGCGGAGGGGAACACTGAAGCTTTCTTT	CSAEGNTEAFF
TRBD2	TRBV5-1	NA	TRBJ2-1	TGCGCCAGCAGCGCCAGAGTGAGCGGGAGAAAAGAGGGATACAATGAGCAGTTCTTC	CASSARVSGRKEGYNEQFF
NA	TRBV5-1	NA	TRBJ2-2	TGCGCCAGCAGCTTGCTCAGCGGAGGGAACACCGGGGAGCTGTTTTTT	CASSLLSGGNTGELFF
NA	TRBV25-1	once	TRBJ2-5	TGTGCCAGCAAGCGGTGGGGAGGTGGGGAGACCCAGTACTTC	CASKRWGGGETQYF
NA	TRBV4-2	NA	TRBJ1-1	TGTGCCAGCAGCCAAGAAGTCAGGGAAAAAGCTTTCTTT	CASSQEVREKAFF
NA	TRBV25-1	few	TRBJ1-1	TGTGCCAGCAGTGAATATCAGGAGGGCACTGAAGCTTTCTTT	CASSEYQEGTEAFF
TRBD2	TRBV7-2	NA	TRBJ2-5	TGTGCCAGCAGCCGGAACCGCCTAGCGGGAGTGGGAGAGACCCAGTACTTC	CASSRNRLAGVGETQYF
TRBD2	TRBV29-1	once	TRBJ2-1	TGCAGCGTTGAAGGACTAAGCGGGGGAAACTACAATGAGCAGTTCTTC	CSVEGLSGGNYNEQFF
NA	TRBV5-1	NA	TRBJ2-1	TGCGCCAGCAGCTTGTCCGTTCATAGCTCCTACAATGAGCAGTTCTTC	CASSLSVHSSYNEQFF
TRBD1	TRBV9	NA	TRBJ2-1	TGTGCCAGCAGCGTCCCCGGGACAGGGAATGAGCAGTTCTTC	CASSVPGTGNEQFF
TRBD1	TRBV19	NA	TRBJ1-2	TGTGCCAGTTTAAAGGACAGGGGAGGTAGTGGCTACACCTTC	CASLKDRGGSGYTF
NA	TRBV5-4	NA	TRBJ1-1	TGTGCCAGCAGCTTCGCGCAGGAGAACACTGAAGCTTTCTTT	CASSFAQENTEAFF
NA	TRBV7-3	NA	TRBJ2-7	TGTGCCAGCAGCTTAGGCGCGGGAAGCTCCTACGAGCAGTACTTC	CASSLGAGSSYEQYF
TRBD2	TRBV5-1	once	TRBJ2-6	TGCGCCAGCAGCTCCAGCGGGGGGCAAGGGGCCAACGTCCTGACTTTC	CASSSSGGQGANVLTF
NA	TRBV9	NA	TRBJ1-2	TGTGCCAGCAGCGTAGGCGGAGAGGGAGTGGATGGCTACACCTTC	CASSVGGEGVDGYTF
NA	TRBV7-9	NA	TRBJ1-4	TGTGCCAGCAGCTCCGGGAGGCATGAAAAACTGTTTTTT	CASSSGRHEKLFF
NA	TRBV15	NA	TRBJ2-5	TGTGCCACCAGCAGAGATATAGCACAAGAGACCCAGTACTTC	CATSRDIAQETQYF
NA	TRBV5-1	NA	TRBJ2-2	TGCGCCAGCAGGCTGGCCGTTCAAGGGGAGCTGTTTTTT	CASRLAVQGELFF
TRBD2	TRBV5-4	few	TRBJ2-3	TGTGCCAGCAGGCGATGGGCGGGGGGGAAAACAGATACGCAGTATTTT	CASRRWAGGKTDTQYF
NA	TRBV27	NA	TRBJ1-6	TGTGCCAGCAGTGTGTCAGGGCACAATTCACCCCTCCACTTT	CASSVSGHNSPLHF
NA	TRBV5-1	NA	TRBJ1-2	TGCGCCAGCAGCTTGGACGGGGGCTATGGCTACACCTTC	CASSLDGGYGYTF
NA	TRBV11-3	NA	TRBJ2-7	TGTGCCAGCAGCGCCGGGACGCAGGGGAGAGGCGAGCAGTACTTC	CASSAGTQGRGEQYF
TRBD1	TRBV19	few	TRBJ2-5	TGTGCCAGTAGTCAAGGACAGGAGGTTATAGGGACCCAGTACTTC	CASSQGQEVIGTQYF
NA	TRBV6-1	NA	TRBJ1-5	TGTGCCAGCAGTGAAGCTGGGGGGTTTCAGCCCCAGCATTTT	CASSEAGGFQPQHF
NA	TRBV19	NA	TRBJ1-1	TGTGCCAGTCGCCGAGGGACGGGGGAATCTGAAGCTTTCTTT	CASRRGTGESEAFF
NA	TRBV6-5	few	TRBJ1-6	TGTGCCAGCAGTTCCCCAGGATCCTATAATTCACCCCTCCACTTT	CASSSPGSYNSPLHF
NA	TRBV1	once	TRBJ1-1	TGCACCAGCAGCGGACAGGCGGGCACTGAAGCTTTCTTT	CTSSGQAGTEAFF
TRBD1	TRBV5-1	NA	TRBJ2-1	TGCGCCAGCAAAATGGGGACAGGTTCGGGGAATGAGCAGTTCTTC	CASKMGTGSGNEQFF
TRBD2	TRBV9	NA	TRBJ2-3	TGTGCCAGCAGCGCCGGAAAGCGGGAGGGTGCAGATACGCAGTATTTT	CASSAGKREGADTQYF
NA	TRBV30	NA	TRBJ2-5	TGTGCCTGGAGTGCAGGGGTTCGAGAGACCCAGTACTTC	CAWSAGVRETQYF
TRBD1	TRBV6-5	few	TRBJ1-5	TGTGCCAGCAGTCGGACAGGTTATAGCAATCAGCCCCAGCATTTT	CASSRTGYSNQPQHF
NA	TRBV7-9	NA	TRBJ1-2	TGTGCCAGCAGCAATGAGGACATCCTCTATGGCTACACCTTC	CASSNEDILYGYTF
TRBD2	TRBV6-5	once	TRBJ2-7	TGTGCCAGCAGTCCCCCGGGACTAGCTTACGAGCAGTACTTC	CASSPPGLAYEQYF
NA	TRBV9	NA	TRBJ1-1	TGTGCCAGCAGCGGTTCGAAGGGGGGGACTGAAGCTTTCTTT	CASSGSKGGTEAFF
TRBD1	TRBV5-4	NA	TRBJ2-7	TGTGCCAGCAGCTTCAATAGGGACAGGGATTCCTACGAGCAGTACTTC	CASSFNRDRDSYEQYF
TRBD2	TRBV5-1	NA	TRBJ2-7	TGCGCCAGCAGCACCTCAGGGAGGGGCTCCTACGAGCAGTACTTC	CASSTSGRGSYEQYF
NA	TRBV19	NA	TRBJ2-1	TGTGCCAGTAGCCGGTCCTACAATGAGCAGTTCTTC	CASSRSYNEQFF
TRBD1	TRBV9	NA	TRBJ1-4	TGTGCCAGCAGCGTAGAAACGAGGACAGGTGAAAAACTGTTTTTT	CASSVETRTGEKLFF
NA	TRBV9	NA	TRBJ2-1	TGTGCCAGCAGCGTCCTAGCGTTGGGATACAATGAGCAGTTCTTC	CASSVLALGYNEQFF
NA	TRBV7-9	NA	TRBJ2-7	TGTGCCAGCAGCTTAGCGGGGGGGCCCTACGAGCAGTACTTC	CASSLAGGPYEQYF
TRBD1	TRBV7-9	NA	TRBJ1-4	TGTGCCAGCAGCACCTCAGGGGGCGGAGGGGAAGAAAAACTGTTTTTT	CASSTSGGGGEEKLFF
TRBD1	TRBV5-5	NA	TRBJ1-5	TGTGCCAGCAGCTTGGGGACAGGGAGCGGCAATCAGCCCCAGCATTTT	CASSLGTGSGNQPQHF
NA	TRBV4-2	NA	TRBJ1-6	TGTGCCAGCAGCCAAGGGGTCCAGGTTTATAATTCACCCCTCCACTTT	CASSQGVQVYNSPLHF
TRBD1	TRBV5-4	NA	TRBJ1-4	TGTGCCAGCAGCTTCGGACAGGAAGAAGAAAAACTGTTTTTT	CASSFGQEEEKLFF
NA	TRBV7-9	NA	TRBJ2-7	TGTGCCAGCAGCTCCCAAGGGGCCACCTACGAGCAGTACTTC	CASSSQGATYEQYF